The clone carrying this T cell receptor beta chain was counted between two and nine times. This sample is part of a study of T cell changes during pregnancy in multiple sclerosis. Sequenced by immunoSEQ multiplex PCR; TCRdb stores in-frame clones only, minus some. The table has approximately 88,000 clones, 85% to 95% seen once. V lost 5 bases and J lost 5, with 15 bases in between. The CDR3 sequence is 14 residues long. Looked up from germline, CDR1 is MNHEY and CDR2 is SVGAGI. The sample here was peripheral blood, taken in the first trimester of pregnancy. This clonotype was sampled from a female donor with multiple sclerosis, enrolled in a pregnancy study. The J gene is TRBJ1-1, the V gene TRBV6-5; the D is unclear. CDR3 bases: TGTGCCAGCAGTACCCCTACTCTCCGGACTGAAGCTTTCTTT. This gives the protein CASSTPTLRTEAFF.